This TCR beta chain stems from a study of control samples from healthy donors and cancer patients. This CDR3 has 12 residues. V was shortened by 2 bases and J by 6 bases, with 7 bases between the two germline ends. Profiling relied on immunoSEQ multiplex PCR, and the TCRdb table lists in-frame clones only, not all of them. In the table there are roughly 150,000 clones, more than 85% of which are singletons. The receptor was derived from a woman under 40 in good health. The sequenced material came from blood. The chain combines TRBV12-3 or TRBV12-4 with TRBJ1-1; D not certain. CDR3 amino acids: CASSLSGAEAFF. The CDR3 DNA is TGTGCCAGCAGTTTATCTGGGGCTGAAGCTTTCTTT.